Following are 32 T cell receptor beta chains from one sample sequenced in a study of metastatic and nonmetastatic thyroid tumors. All patients were treatment-naive before thyroid surgery. TCRdb reanalyzed the PCR reads with MiXCR. The table records about 14,000 clones, approximately 24% of them present only once. What was sequenced was tumor tissue. Receptors were obtained from a female donor with papillary thyroid cancer or a benign thyroid nodule (not recorded which). Some clones in this sample may be carry-over from other donors' samples.

This clone occurred a few times. The V call is TRBV6-4, the J call TRBJ1-4; the D is unclear. Germline V gene sequence: CDR1 MRHNA, CDR2 SNTAGT. The length of the CDR3 is 12 residues. The V and J ends lost 7 bases and 5 bases respectively, with 8 bases between them. As DNA, the CDR3 is TGTGCCAGCACTGGGAACAATGAAAAACTGTTTTTT. The encoded protein is CASTGNNEKLFF.

This clone is labeled medium-sized. The chain is built from TRBV6-4 and TRBJ2-3; 10 bases are shared with TRBD1. CDR1 is MRHNA and CDR2 is SNTAGT in the germline V gene. V gave up 2 bases and J gave up 1 base; unmatched junction bases: 0. The CDR3 has 15 amino acids. The CDR3 is CASSDGTGGTDTQYF. CDR3 nucleotides: TGTGCCAGCAGTGACGGGACAGGGGGCACAGATACGCAGTATTTT.

Note on this clone: One end of the junction does not line up with germline, which may come from a read error. V and J are TRBV2 and TRBJ1-1, with D possibly being TRBD1 (6 bases). The CDR3 totals 14 residues. Germline V gene lookup returns CDR1 SNHLY and CDR2 FYNNEI. CDR3 sequence reads: CSSSSTRGATEAFF. The CDR3, as DNA: TGTTCCAGCAGTTCCACGAGGGGGGCTACTGAAGCTTTCTTT.

The chain employs TRBV7-2 and TRBJ2-7; TRBD2 matches 10 bases. After removal of 6 bases from V and 0 bases from J, the junction contained 5 bases not matched to a gene. Per the germline V gene, CDR1 is SGHTA and CDR2 is FQGNSA. This CDR3 comprises 15 residues. CDR3 amino acids: CASSESSGSSYEQYF. The CDR3 DNA follows: TGTGCCAGCAGTGAGTCTAGCGGGAGCTCCTACGAGCAGTACTTC. The full variable domain, its missing parts supplied by reference TRBV7-2 and TRBJ2-7, is GAGVSQSPSNKVTEKGKDVELRCDPISGHTALYWYRQSLGQGLEFLIYFQGNSAPDKSGLPSDRFSAERTGGSVSTLTIQRTQQEDSAVYLCASSESSGSSYEQYFGPGTRLTVT.

This clone has just a few counts. V is TRBV2 and J is TRBJ1-3, with 8 bases identical to TRBD1. The germline CDR1 and CDR2 sequences are SNHLY and FYNNEI. The CDR3 has 15 amino acids. The ends lost 5 bases at V and 3 bases at J; junction bases unmatched: 6. The CDR3 region has the DNA TGTGCCAGCAGTTCACAGGGGGTCTTTGGAAACACCATATATTTT. It codes for CASSSQGVFGNTIYF.

By share, this clone counts as medium-sized. This chain uses TRBV4-1 with TRBJ1-3; D gene ambiguous. Germline-derived CDR1 and CDR2 are MGHRA and YSYEKL. The CDR3 contains 13 residues. With 2 bases removed from V and 4 bases from J, the gap between germline ends came to 6 bases. DNA for the CDR3: TGCGCCAGCAGCCAAACTAGAGGAAACACCATATATTTT. Its protein is CASSQTRGNTIYF.

In this sample, this clone turned up a few times. V is TRBV6-9 and J is TRBJ2-7, with a possible D match to TRBD1 (6 bases). V shed 0 bases and J shed 4 bases, with 7 bases lying between them. CDR3 length: 13 amino acids. Germline V gene lookup returns CDR1 MNHGY and CDR2 SVAAGI. The CDR3, as DNA: TGTGCCAGCAGTTATTCTCAGGGGTACGAGCAGTACTTC. Translated: CASSYSQGYEQYF.

This clone was counted at least ten times. One end of the junction fails to match germline, which may point to a read error. J is TRBJ1-3 and V is TRBV20-1; D gene uncertain. The CDR3 is 11 residues long. Germline assignment: CDR1 DFQATT and CDR2 SNEGSKA (reference sequence). DNA for the CDR3: TGCAGTGCTAGAGAGAGAAACACCATATGTTTT. Translated: CSARERNTICF.

Sample share makes this clone medium-sized. The V gene is TRBV20-1, the J gene TRBJ1-6, with TRBD1 identical over 7 bases. Trimming cost V 4 bases and J 19 bases; bases outside gene matches: 7. Per the germline V gene, CDR1 is DFQATT and CDR2 is SNEGSKA (reference sequence). CDR3 size: 10 residues. The CDR3 DNA sequence: TGCAGTGCTACCGGACAGGCATTTCACTTT. This gives the protein CSATGQAFHF.

In its sample, this clone was seen many times. V gene TRBV28 combines with J gene TRBJ1-4, with TRBD1 matching over 7 bases. CDR1 and CDR2 from the germline V gene are MDHEN and SYDVKM. After removal of 7 bases from V and 4 bases from J, the junction contained 9 bases not matched to a gene. The CDR3 contains 15 residues. In nucleotides, the CDR3 is TGTGCCAGCATTACTGACAGGGAGGGTAATGAAAAACTGTTTTTT. This sequence encodes CASITDREGNEKLFF.

This clone was recorded many times. The chain is built from TRBV5-5 and TRBJ1-2, with unresolved D. Germline V lookup: CDR1 SGHKS, CDR2 YYEKEE (reference sequence). There are 14 residues in the CDR3. V shed 5 bases and J shed 8 bases, with 19 bases lying between them. CDR3 loop: CASSQNPQWRGYTF. The CDR3 nucleotides are TGTGCCAGCAGTCAAAATCCACAGTGGCGAGGCTACACCTTC.

This clone was counted ten times or more. The rearrangement uses TRBV5-1 and TRBJ2-1; D might be TRBD1 (6 bases). This CDR3 spans 19 amino acids. V was trimmed by 3 bases and J by 5 bases, leaving 27 bases between them. Germline CDR1 SGHRS, CDR2 YFSETQ. CDR3 DNA: TGCGCCAGCAGCTCCCCGCCGTTGGGCAGGGGTCAGCTGAACAATGAGCAGTTCTTC. Amino acid sequence: CASSSPPLGRGQLNNEQFF.

This clone was seen at least ten times. This may come from a read error, since a much larger clone is one base off. The final CDR3 position lacks the conserved phenylalanine or tryptophan, pointing to a likely read error. The chain links TRBV18 to TRBJ2-1, with 8 bases that match TRBD2. CDR1 and CDR2 (germline): KGHSH, LQKENI. This CDR3 region has 17 residues. V gave up 3 bases and J gave up 2 bases; unmatched junction bases: 9. CDR3 DNA sequence: TGTGCCAGCTCACCGGGACTAGAGGTCCTTCCCTACAATGAGCAGTTCCTC. Residues: CASSPGLEVLPYNEQFL.

The gene calls are TRBV7-9 and TRBJ2-7, with 8 bases aligning to TRBD1. CDR3 length: 15 amino acids. J was trimmed by 2 bases and V by 4 bases; bases with no gene match: 7. CDR1 is SEHNR and CDR2 is FQNEAQ in the germline V gene (reference sequence). The CDR3 here is CASSSGGRAAYEQYF. The CDR3 DNA follows: TGTGCCAGCAGCTCAGGGGGCAGGGCCGCCTACGAGCAGTACTTC.

The chain couples TRBV11-2 to TRBJ2-1, with D possibly TRBD1 on 5 matching bases. Trimming pared 4 bases from V and 1 base from J, leaving 11 bases between. Germline V lookup: CDR1 SGHAT, CDR2 FQNNGV. The CDR3 extends over 15 amino acids. CDR3 bases: TGTGCCAGCAGCTCCAGGGCATTTTCCTACAATGAGCAGTTCTTC. Amino acids: CASSSRAFSYNEQFF.

In the case of this clone: Since the CDR3 does not end with the conserved phenylalanine or tryptophan, this likely comes from a read error. The DNA for the CDR3 is TGTGCCATCAGTTGGTCGCCCGGGGACACAGATACGCAGTATTCT. This gives the protein CAISWSPGDTDTQYS. This chain links TRBV6-2 or TRBV6-3 with TRBJ2-3; perhaps TRBD2 as D (5 bases). Per germline, CDR1 MNHEY and CDR2 SVGEGT. The CDR3 runs 15 residues.

The V gene is TRBV6-1, the J gene TRBJ2-2, with TRBD1 identical over 7 bases. The CDR3 is made up of 16 amino acids. The germline V gene encodes CDR1 MNHNS and CDR2 SASEGT. V was clipped by 4 bases and J by 1 base; unmatched bases: 6. In nucleotides, the CDR3 is TGTGCCAGCAGTGGACGACAGGGATGGAACACCGGGGAGCTGTTTTTT. Its translation is CASSGRQGWNTGELFF.

This clone was observed a few times. The chain uses TRBV6-1 and TRBJ2-1; 10 positions match TRBD2. The trim removed 4 bases at V and 7 bases at J, leaving 10 bases unmatched. Germline V gene sequence: CDR1 MNHNS, CDR2 SASEGT. The CDR3 totals 16 residues. The CDR3 sequence is CASSAAGLAVVNEQFF. The CDR3 coding sequence is TGTGCCAGCAGTGCCGCCGGACTAGCGGTGGTTAATGAGCAGTTCTTC.

J is TRBJ2-1 and V is TRBV7-6, with 8 positions matching TRBD2. Germline lookup yields CDR1 SGHVS and CDR2 FNYEAQ. Germline trimming cut 5 bases from V and 15 bases from J; bases unmatched to any gene: 9. The CDR3 length is 12 residues. The CDR3 loop reads CASSPSGTSLFF. CDR3 in DNA: TGTGCCAGCAGCCCCAGCGGGACTAGTCTGTTCTTC.

Judged by abundance, this clone is medium-sized (0.01 to 0.1%). The junction departs from the called germline gene at one end, perhaps through a read error. The chain employs TRBV20-1 and TRBJ1-2; D might be TRBD1 (6 bases). CDR3 size: 12 residues. Germline V gives CDR1 DFQATT, CDR2 SNEGSKA (reference sequence). The CDR3: CSATRKGEASSF. CDR3 nucleotide sequence: TGCAGTGCTACCCGAAAGGGGGAGGCTAGCTCCTTC.

This clone was picked up many times. The chain has TRBV11-3 and TRBJ2-1, with 8 bases lining up with TRBD2. Trimming cost V 1 base and J 7 bases; bases outside gene matches: 15. Germline CDR1 and CDR2: SGHNT and YENEEA. The CDR3 length is 18 residues. The CDR3 nucleotides read TGTGCCAGCAGCTTAGTCGGGGGCTTGTCGGGAGGGAGGAATGAGCAGTTCTTC. This encodes CASSLVGGLSGGRNEQFF.

The chain has TRBV18 and TRBJ2-5; maybe TRBD2 (6 bases). The V gene lost 3 bases and the J gene lost 5 bases, with 10 bases spanning the gap. Germline V gives CDR1 KGHSH, CDR2 LQKENI. This CDR3 has 13 residues. The CDR3 spells CASSPRGTETQYF. The DNA for the CDR3 is TGTGCCAGCTCACCCCGGGGGACGGAGACCCAGTACTTC.

In this sample, this clone turned up a few times. This chain uses TRBV6-6 with TRBJ1-2; unclear D gene. Germline CDR1 reads MNHNY; CDR2 reads SVGAGI (reference sequence). The ends were cut back, 2 bases at V and 5 bases at J, with 9 bases in the middle. This CDR3 contains 13 residues. CDR3 in amino acids: CASSYAAQYGYTF. CDR3 sequence (DNA): TGTGCCAGCAGTTACGCCGCGCAGTATGGCTACACCTTC.

This clone rates as medium-sized. This chain uses TRBV10-3 with TRBJ2-6; the D gene is possibly TRBD1 (5 bases). Trimming left V 6 bases short and J 6 bases short, with 18 bases between. There are 16 residues in the CDR3. Germline-derived CDR1 and CDR2 are ENHRY and SYGVKD. In DNA form, the CDR3 reads TGTGCCATCAGGACGAGTCAAGGGGTATCGGCCAACGTCCTGACTTTC. Translating it yields CAIRTSQGVSANVLTF.

Of note for this clone: A read error may explain this, as a much larger clone is one base away. This specimen includes other DNA sequences encoding the same CDR3. This chain connects TRBV6-1 to TRBJ2-4; D remains unclear. The CDR3 runs 14 residues. Between the trimmed V and J ends, which lost 8 bases and 2 bases, there was a span of 13 bases. Looked up from germline, CDR1 is MNHNS and CDR2 is SASEGT. The CDR3: CASAGSTSKNIQYF. The CDR3 DNA sequence: TGTGCCAGCGCTGGGTCCACATCCAAAAACATTCAGTACTTC.

The chain links TRBV12-3 or TRBV12-4 to TRBJ1-3, with D possibly matching TRBD1 (6 bases). The CDR3 has 13 residues. Trimming took off 6 bases at V and 0 bases at J, with 6 bases between the two ends. CDR3 amino acids: CASRDSSGNTIYF. CDR3 bases: TGTGCCAGCAGGGACAGCTCTGGAAACACCATATATTTT.

Regarding this clone: This may come from a read error, since a much larger clone is one base off. V usage is TRBV7-6 and J usage is TRBJ2-3, with a weak D call TRBD2 (6 bases). CDR1 is SGHVS, CDR2 FNYEAQ, per germline. This CDR3 spans 15 amino acids. CDR3 bases: TGTGCCAGCAGCCCCCAAACCACTAGCACAGATAAGCAGTATTTT. Translated, it gives CASSPQTTSTDKQYF.

This clone is labeled medium-sized (0.01 to 0.1%). CDR3 protein: CASSLRRDSGGNSPLHF. The CDR3 DNA sequence: TGTGCCAGCAGTTTACGTAGGGACAGCGGAGGGAATTCACCCCTCCACTTT. The chain uses TRBV28 and TRBJ1-6; 7 bases are shared with TRBD1. Germline loops: CDR1 MDHEN, CDR2 SYDVKM. Trimming at V came to 2 bases and at J to 7 bases, leaving 11 bases not matched to a gene. This CDR3 comprises 17 residues.

For this clone: One end of the junction varies from germline; a read error may be responsible. The V and J genes are TRBV6-2 or TRBV6-3 and TRBJ2-1; 10 nucleotides agree with TRBD2. CDR1 MNHEY and CDR2 SVGEGT come from the germline V gene. The CDR3 runs 20 residues. The chain's CDR3 is CASSRWASGGRLISYNDQFF. The CDR3 DNA reads as TGTGCCAGCAGTCGATGGGCTAGCGGGGGACGCCTTATCTCCTACAATGATCAGTTCTTC.

By share, this clone ranks as medium-sized (0.01 to 0.1%). This rearrangement joins TRBV20-1 to TRBJ1-1; TRBD1 is a possible D gene (6 bases). The CDR3 has 12 amino acids. Germline CDR1 and CDR2: DFQATT and SNEGSKA (reference sequence). Between the trimmed V and J ends, which lost 6 bases and 3 bases, there was a span of 11 bases. CDR3 protein: CSAQGLDTEAFF. CDR3 DNA: TGCAGTGCCCAGGGGCTGGACACTGAAGCTTTCTTT.

This clone is deemed large. The chain employs TRBV6-1 and TRBJ2-7; 11 nucleotides agree with TRBD2. The CDR3 runs 16 residues. Germline V gene lookup returns CDR1 MNHNS and CDR2 SASEGT. Trimming removed 8 bases from V and 1 base from J; junction bases left unmatched: 10. CDR3 coding DNA: TGTGCCAGCCGCTACTTCACTAGCGGGAGATCCTACGAGCAGTACTTC. Translated: CASRYFTSGRSYEQYF.

This clone was observed a handful of times. The chain is built from TRBV6-1 and TRBJ1-2; 12 bases are shared with TRBD1. The CDR3 runs 17 residues. V dropped 6 bases and J dropped 5; count of bases not matched to a gene: 13. Germline assignment: CDR1 MNHNS and CDR2 SASEGT. The CDR3 spells CASRARTGQGANYGYTF. The CDR3 DNA sequence: TGTGCCAGCAGAGCGAGAACGGGACAGGGGGCCAATTATGGCTACACCTTC.